The clone carrying this T cell receptor (beta chain) occurred once. Its antigen is not identified. Together with a sample-barcoded 5' primer, a J-beta primer mix was included in a second PCR lasting roughly 6 to 12 cycles. TCRdb passed the 5' RACE reads through MiXCR, listing each CDR3 protein once. The table shows 650,000 to 700,000 distinct CDR3 sequences, with about a third occurring only once. The data stem from a study of blood T cells in healthy people across ages. The study, taken as a whole, reports: CMV status of donors was not determined, possibly confounding expanded clonotype changes.

V lost 4 bases and J lost 2; bases outside the gene matches: 14. In germline, CDR1 is LGHNA, CDR2 YSLEER. The CDR3 has 19 residues. This TCR was sampled from a woman older than 75 in good health. The chain couples TRBV4-3 to TRBJ2-4, with 10 positions matching TRBD1. Sequenced: blood. The CDR3 protein is CASSPGTGDTITTKNIQYF. The DNA of the CDR3 is TGCGCCAGCAGCCCCGGGACAGGGGACACCATAACCACCAAAAACATTCAGTACTTC.